A selection of T cell receptor beta chains follows, all from one sample in a study of early T cells in non-severe SARS-CoV-2 infection. TCRdb reanalysed the 5' RACE reads using MiXCR and keeps one entry per CDR3 protein. Found here are about 61,000 distinct CDR3 sequences, roughly 10% of them singletons; the top ten hold about 1.5%. The sample comprised whole blood. The receptors here all came from an adult who was a healthcare worker with PCR-confirmed SARS-CoV-2 infection or an uninfected control (not recorded which). Each CDR3 is given without its conserved first and last residue.

v_call: TRBV2
cdr3_aa: ASSARQVNSPLH

v_call: TRBV11-2
cdr3_aa: ASSQPVSSPF

v_call: TRBV7-3
cdr3_aa: ASSLPGTDTQY

v_call: TRBV12-3/TRBV12-4
cdr3_aa: ASSPGVENTEAF

v_call: TRBV4-1
cdr3_aa: ASSKAGAGSQETQY

v_call: TRBV6-1
cdr3_aa: ASSEFQGGHNEQF

v_call: TRBV7-4
cdr3_aa: ASSPGGSGGSTDTQY

v_call: TRBV9
cdr3_aa: ASSVEGGDGGYT

v_call: TRBV5-1
cdr3_aa: ASSLEPTGRILRSPLH

v_call: TRBV9
cdr3_aa: ASSVETENTEAF

v_call: TRBV9
cdr3_aa: ASSVARNTEAF

v_call: TRBV3-1
cdr3_aa: ASSQDPAGGDEQY

v_call: TRBV11-2
cdr3_aa: ASSLDLGTVPYEQY

v_call: TRBV7-2
cdr3_aa: ASSSTRQETQY

v_call: TRBV11-2
cdr3_aa: ASSLGASGGAREQF

v_call: TRBV7-2
cdr3_aa: ASSSTGPNEQY

v_call: TRBV20-1
cdr3_aa: SAPRGTENEKLF

v_call: TRBV10-1
cdr3_aa: ASTLRELF

v_call: TRBV6-2/TRBV6-3
cdr3_aa: ASSDRGEKTYEQY

v_call: TRBV5-1
cdr3_aa: ASSSKTGGLYNEQF

v_call: TRBV14
cdr3_aa: ASSPWDTLYEQY

v_call: TRBV5-5
cdr3_aa: ASSFSPSTDTQY

v_call: TRBV7-8
cdr3_aa: ASSLAGGGYT

v_call: TRBV10-1
cdr3_aa: ASSSNTGELF

v_call: TRBV20-1
cdr3_aa: SAPGTKRALTDTQY

v_call: TRBV5-5
cdr3_aa: ASIPGPFYEQY

v_call: TRBV6-5
cdr3_aa: ASSQTSRDRVGIQY

v_call: TRBV5-1
cdr3_aa: ASAYAGGPEAQY

v_call: TRBV7-9
cdr3_aa: ASSSSEQAF